The 2 T cell receptor beta chains listed next were all sequenced from one sample in a study of blood T cell repertoires in COVID-19. Data came from immunoSEQ multiplex PCR; TCRdb stores just in-frame clones and leaves some out. The sample yields approximately 150,000 clones, approximately 82% seen once. Sequencing used PBMCs or T cells enriched from blood (not recorded which). The source is a man aged 55-75 years who had recovered from COVID-19.

This clone appeared a few times. The genes are TRBV9 and TRBJ1-1; D gene unclear. Between the trimmed V and J ends, which lost 8 bases and 4 bases, there was a span of 12 bases. Per the germline V gene, CDR1 is SGDLS and CDR2 is YYNGEE. The length of the CDR3 is 12 residues. Here the CDR3 reads CASQEGGTEAFF. The CDR3 DNA follows: TGTGCCAGTCAGGAAGGAGGCACTGAAGCTTTCTTT.

The chain combines TRBV5-4 with TRBJ1-1; D is ambiguous. The germline CDR1 and CDR2 sequences are SGHNT and YYREEE (reference sequence). V was trimmed by 0 bases and J by 7 bases, leaving 13 bases between them. This CDR3 contains 14 residues. CDR3 protein: CASSLVAPGVEAFF. In nucleotides, the CDR3 is TGTGCCAGCAGCTTGGTGGCTCCCGGGGTTGAAGCTTTCTTT. Filled out from reference TRBV5-4 and TRBJ1-1, the complete variable domain reads ETGVTQSPTHLIKTRGQQVTLRCSSQSGHNTVSWYQQALGQGPQFIFQYYREEENGRGNFPPRFSGLQFPNYSSELNVNALELDDSALYLCASSLVAPGVEAFFGQGTRLTVV.